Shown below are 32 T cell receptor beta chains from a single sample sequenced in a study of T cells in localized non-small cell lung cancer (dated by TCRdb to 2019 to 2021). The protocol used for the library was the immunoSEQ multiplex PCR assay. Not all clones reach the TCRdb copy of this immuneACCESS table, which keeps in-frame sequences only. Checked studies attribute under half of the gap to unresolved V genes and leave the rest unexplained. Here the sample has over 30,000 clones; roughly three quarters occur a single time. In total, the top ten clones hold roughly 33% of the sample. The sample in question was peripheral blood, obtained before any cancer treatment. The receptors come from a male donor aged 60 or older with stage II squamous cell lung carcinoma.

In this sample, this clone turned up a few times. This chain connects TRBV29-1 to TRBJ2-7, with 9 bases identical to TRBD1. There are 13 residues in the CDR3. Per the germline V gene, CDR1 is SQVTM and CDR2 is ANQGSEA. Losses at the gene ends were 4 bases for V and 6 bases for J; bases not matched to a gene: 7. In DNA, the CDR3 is TGCAGCGTTGTCGGGACAGGGTCGGGCGAGCAGTACTTC. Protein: CSVVGTGSGEQYF.

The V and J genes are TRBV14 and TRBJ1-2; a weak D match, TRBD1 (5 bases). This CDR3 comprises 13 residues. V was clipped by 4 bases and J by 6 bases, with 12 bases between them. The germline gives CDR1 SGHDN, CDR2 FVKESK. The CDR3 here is CASSPRVSDGYTF. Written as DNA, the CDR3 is TGTGCCAGCAGCCCCAGGGTATCGGATGGCTACACCTTC.

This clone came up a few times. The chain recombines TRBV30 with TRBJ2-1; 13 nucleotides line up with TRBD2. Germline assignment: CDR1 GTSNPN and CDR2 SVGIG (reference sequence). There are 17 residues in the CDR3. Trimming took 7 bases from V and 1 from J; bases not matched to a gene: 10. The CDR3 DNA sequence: TGTGCCTCTCAACCGGGACTAGCGGGGAGGTCCTACAATGAGCAGTTCTTC. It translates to CASQPGLAGRSYNEQFF.

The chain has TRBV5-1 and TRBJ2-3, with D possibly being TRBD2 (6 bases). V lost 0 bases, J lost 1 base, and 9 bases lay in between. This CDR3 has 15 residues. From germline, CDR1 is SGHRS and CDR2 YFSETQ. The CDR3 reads CASSLGLVGTDTQYF. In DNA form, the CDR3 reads TGCGCCAGCAGCTTGGGACTAGTAGGCACAGATACGCAGTATTTT.

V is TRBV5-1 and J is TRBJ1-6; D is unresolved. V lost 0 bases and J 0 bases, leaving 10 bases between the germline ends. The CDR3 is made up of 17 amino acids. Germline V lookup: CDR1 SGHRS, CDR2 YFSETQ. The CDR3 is CASSLEAKVSYNSPLHF. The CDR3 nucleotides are TGCGCCAGCAGCTTGGAGGCTAAGGTCTCCTATAATTCACCCCTCCACTTT.

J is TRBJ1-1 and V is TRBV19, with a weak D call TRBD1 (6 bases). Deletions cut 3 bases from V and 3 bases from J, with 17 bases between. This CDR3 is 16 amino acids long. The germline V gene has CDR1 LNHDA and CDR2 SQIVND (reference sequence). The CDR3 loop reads CASSISYRVGDTEAFF. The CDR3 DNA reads TGTGCCAGTAGTATCTCCTACAGGGTTGGGGACACTGAAGCTTTCTTT. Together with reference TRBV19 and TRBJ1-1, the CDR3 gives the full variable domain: DGGITQSPKYLFRKEGQNVTLSCEQNLNHDAMYWYRQDPGQGLRLIYYSQIVNDFQKGDIAEGYSVSREKKESFPLTVTSAQKNPTAFYLCASSISYRVGDTEAFFGQGTRLTVV.

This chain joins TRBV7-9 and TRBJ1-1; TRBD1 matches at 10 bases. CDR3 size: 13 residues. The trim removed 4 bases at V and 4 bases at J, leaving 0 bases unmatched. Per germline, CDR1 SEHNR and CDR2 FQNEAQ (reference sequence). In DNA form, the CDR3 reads TGTGCCAGCAGCTGGACAGGGGGCACTGAAGCTTTCTTT. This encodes CASSWTGGTEAFF.

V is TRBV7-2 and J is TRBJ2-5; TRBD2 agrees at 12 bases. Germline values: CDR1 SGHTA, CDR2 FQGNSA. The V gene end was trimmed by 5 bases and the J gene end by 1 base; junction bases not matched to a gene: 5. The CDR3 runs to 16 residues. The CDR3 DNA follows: TGTGCCAGCAGCCCCCTGGGACTAGCGGGCCAAGAGACCCAGTACTTC. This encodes CASSPLGLAGQETQYF.

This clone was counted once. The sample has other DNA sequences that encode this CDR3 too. For the CDR3, the DNA is TGTGCCAGCAGTTATAGGGGTAATGAAAAACTGTTTTTT. It translates to CASSYRGNEKLFF. This chain connects TRBV6-5 to TRBJ1-4, with a weak D call TRBD1 (5 bases). Deletions cut 3 bases from V and 4 bases from J, with 6 bases between. CDR1 is MNHEY, CDR2 SVGAGI, per germline. CDR3 length equals 13 residues.

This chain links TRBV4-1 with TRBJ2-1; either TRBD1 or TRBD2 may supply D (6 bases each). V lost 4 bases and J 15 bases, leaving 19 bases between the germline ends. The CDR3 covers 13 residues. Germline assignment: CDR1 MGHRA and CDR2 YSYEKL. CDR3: CASSRPGGGPPFF. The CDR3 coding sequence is TGCGCCAGCAGCCGCCCCGGTGGGGGGCCCCCGTTCTTC.

The CDR3 nucleotides read TGTGCCAGCAGTTATGGCAACATTCAGTACTTC. Protein sequence: CASSYGNIQYF. V gene TRBV6-5 combines with J gene TRBJ2-4; D unresolved. V gave up 3 bases and J gave up 7 bases, with 4 bases separating them. The CDR3 totals 11 residues. Germline CDR1 reads MNHEY; CDR2 reads SVGAGI.

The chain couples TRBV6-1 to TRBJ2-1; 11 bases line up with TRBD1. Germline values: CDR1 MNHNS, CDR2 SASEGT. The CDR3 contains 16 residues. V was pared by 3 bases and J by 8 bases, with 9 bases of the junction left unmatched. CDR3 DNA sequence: TGTGCCAGCAGTGATCGAAGGACAGGGGGCCGAGATGAGCAGTTCTTC. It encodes CASSDRRTGGRDEQFF.

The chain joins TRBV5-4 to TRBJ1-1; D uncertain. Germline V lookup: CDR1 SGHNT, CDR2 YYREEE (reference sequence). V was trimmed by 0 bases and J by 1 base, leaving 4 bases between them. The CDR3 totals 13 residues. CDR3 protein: CASSLGGNTEAFF. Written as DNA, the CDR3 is TGTGCCAGCAGCTTGGGGGGGAACACTGAAGCTTTCTTT.

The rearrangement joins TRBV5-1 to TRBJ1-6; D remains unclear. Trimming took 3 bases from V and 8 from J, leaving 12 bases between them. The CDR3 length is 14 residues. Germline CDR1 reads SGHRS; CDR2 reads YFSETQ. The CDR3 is CASSSEGRDSPLHF. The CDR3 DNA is TGCGCCAGCAGCTCGGAAGGGAGGGATTCACCCCTCCACTTT.

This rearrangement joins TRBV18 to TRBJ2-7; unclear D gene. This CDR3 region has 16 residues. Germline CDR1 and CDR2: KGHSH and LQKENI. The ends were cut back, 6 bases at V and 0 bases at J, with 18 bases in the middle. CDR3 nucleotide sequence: TGTGCCAGCTCCGCCTATGATCTGTCCCTCTCCTACGAGCAGTACTTC. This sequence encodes CASSAYDLSLSYEQYF.

The chain's CDR3 is CASSYGGSGYGYTF. The CDR3 DNA sequence: TGTGCCAGCAGCTACGGGGGCTCGGGCTATGGCTACACCTTC. The chain couples TRBV27 to TRBJ1-2; D is possibly TRBD1 (6 bases). Germline CDR1 is MNHEY and CDR2 is SMNVEV (reference sequence). The CDR3 consists of 14 residues. Trimming removed 6 bases from V and 4 bases from J, with 15 bases in between.

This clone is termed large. The DNA for the CDR3 is TGTGCCAGCAGCCCCCGCCCCAATCAGCCCCAGCATTTT. Its translation: CASSPRPNQPQHF. The chain carries TRBV5-6 and TRBJ1-5; D uncertain. Germline V gives CDR1 SGHDT, CDR2 YYEEEE. Trimming cost V 4 bases and J 3 bases, with 8 bases left between them. The CDR3 sequence is 13 residues long.

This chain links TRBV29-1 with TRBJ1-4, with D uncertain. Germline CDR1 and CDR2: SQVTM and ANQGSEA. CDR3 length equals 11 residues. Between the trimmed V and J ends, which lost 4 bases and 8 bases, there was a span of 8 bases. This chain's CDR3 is CSVVTREKLFF. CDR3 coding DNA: TGCAGCGTTGTAACGCGGGAAAAACTGTTTTTT.

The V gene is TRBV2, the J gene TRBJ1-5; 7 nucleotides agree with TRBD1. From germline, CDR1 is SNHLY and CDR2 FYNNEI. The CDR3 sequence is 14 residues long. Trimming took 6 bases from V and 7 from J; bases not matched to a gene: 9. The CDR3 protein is CASRERGRGQPQHF. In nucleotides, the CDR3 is TGTGCCAGCAGAGAAAGGGGGCGCGGGCAGCCCCAGCATTTT.

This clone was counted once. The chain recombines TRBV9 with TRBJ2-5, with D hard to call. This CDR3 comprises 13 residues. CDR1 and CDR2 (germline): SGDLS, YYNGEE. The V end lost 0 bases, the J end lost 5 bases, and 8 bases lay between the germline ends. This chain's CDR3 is CASSVAIAETQYF. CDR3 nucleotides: TGTGCCAGCAGCGTAGCTATTGCGGAGACCCAGTACTTC.

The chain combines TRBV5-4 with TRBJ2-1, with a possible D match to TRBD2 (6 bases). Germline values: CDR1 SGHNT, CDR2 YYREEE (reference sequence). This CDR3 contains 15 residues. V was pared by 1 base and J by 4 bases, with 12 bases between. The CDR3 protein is CASSLNSGAYNEQFF. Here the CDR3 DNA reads TGTGCCAGCAGCTTGAATAGCGGAGCTTACAATGAGCAGTTCTTC.

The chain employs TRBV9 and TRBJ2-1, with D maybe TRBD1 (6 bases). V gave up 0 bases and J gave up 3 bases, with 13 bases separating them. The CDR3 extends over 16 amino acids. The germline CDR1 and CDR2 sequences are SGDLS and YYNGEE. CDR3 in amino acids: CASSVGGRGSYNEQFF. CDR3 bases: TGTGCCAGCAGCGTAGGTGGCAGGGGAAGCTACAATGAGCAGTTCTTC.

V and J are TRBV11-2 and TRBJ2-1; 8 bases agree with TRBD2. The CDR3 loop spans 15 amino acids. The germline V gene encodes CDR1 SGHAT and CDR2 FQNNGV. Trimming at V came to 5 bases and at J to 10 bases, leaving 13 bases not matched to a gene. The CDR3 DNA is TGTGCCAGCAGCCCCCGCCCCGGGACTAGTCAAGAGCAGTTCTTC. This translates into CASSPRPGTSQEQFF.

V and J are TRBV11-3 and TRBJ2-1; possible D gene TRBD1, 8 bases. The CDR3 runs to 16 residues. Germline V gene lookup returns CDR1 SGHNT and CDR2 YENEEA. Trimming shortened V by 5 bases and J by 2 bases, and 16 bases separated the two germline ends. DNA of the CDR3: TGTGCCAGCAGCCTCAACAGGGGGGGGACCTACAATGAGCAGTTCTTC. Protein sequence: CASSLNRGGTYNEQFF.

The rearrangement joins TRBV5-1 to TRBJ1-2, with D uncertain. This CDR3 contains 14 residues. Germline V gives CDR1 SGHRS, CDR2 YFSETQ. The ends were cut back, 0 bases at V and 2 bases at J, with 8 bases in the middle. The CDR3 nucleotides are TGCGCCAGCAGCTTGGATAACCAAAACTATGGCTACACCTTC. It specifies CASSLDNQNYGYTF.

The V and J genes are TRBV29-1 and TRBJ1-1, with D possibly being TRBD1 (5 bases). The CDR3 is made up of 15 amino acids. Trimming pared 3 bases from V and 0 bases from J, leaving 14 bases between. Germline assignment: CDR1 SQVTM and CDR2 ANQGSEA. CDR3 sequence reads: CSVEGGGSMNTEAFF. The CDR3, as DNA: TGCAGCGTTGAGGGGGGTGGAAGCATGAACACTGAAGCTTTCTTT.

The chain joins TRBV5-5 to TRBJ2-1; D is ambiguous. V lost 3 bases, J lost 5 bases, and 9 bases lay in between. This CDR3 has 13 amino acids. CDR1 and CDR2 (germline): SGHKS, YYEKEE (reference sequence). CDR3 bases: TGTGCCAGCAGCTGGACGGTAAACAATGAGCAGTTCTTC. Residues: CASSWTVNNEQFF.

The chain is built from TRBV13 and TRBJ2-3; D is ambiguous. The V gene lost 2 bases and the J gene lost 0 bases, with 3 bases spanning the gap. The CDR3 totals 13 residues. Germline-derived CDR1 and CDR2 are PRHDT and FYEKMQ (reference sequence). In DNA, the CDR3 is TGTGCCAGCAGCTTATTAAGCACAGATACGCAGTATTTT. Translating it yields CASSLLSTDTQYF.

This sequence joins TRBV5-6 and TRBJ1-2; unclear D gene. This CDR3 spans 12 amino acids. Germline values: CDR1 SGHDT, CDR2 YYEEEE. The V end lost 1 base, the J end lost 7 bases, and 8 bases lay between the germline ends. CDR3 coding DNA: TGTGCCAGCAGCTTGATCGTGAGTGGCTACACCTTC. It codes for CASSLIVSGYTF.

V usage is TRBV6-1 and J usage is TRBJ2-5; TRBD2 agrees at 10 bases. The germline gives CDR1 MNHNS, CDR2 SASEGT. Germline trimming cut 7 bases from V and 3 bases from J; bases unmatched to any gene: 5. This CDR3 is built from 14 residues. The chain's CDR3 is CASTPGTSEETQYF. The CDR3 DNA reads TGTGCCAGCACCCCCGGGACTAGCGAAGAGACCCAGTACTTC.

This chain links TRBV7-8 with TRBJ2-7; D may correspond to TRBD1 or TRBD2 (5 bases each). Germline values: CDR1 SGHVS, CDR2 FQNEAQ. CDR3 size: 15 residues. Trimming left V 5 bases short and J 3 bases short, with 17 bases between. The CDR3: CASSPQAGTSYEQYF. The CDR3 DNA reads TGTGCCAGCAGCCCTCAGGCAGGGACCAGCTACGAGCAGTACTTC.

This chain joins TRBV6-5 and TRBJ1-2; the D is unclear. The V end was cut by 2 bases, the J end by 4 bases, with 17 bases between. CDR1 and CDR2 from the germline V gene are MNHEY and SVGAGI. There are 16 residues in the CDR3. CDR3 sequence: CASSYIRTSGGYGYTF. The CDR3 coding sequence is TGTGCCAGCAGTTACATACGGACTTCGGGCGGCTATGGCTACACCTTC.